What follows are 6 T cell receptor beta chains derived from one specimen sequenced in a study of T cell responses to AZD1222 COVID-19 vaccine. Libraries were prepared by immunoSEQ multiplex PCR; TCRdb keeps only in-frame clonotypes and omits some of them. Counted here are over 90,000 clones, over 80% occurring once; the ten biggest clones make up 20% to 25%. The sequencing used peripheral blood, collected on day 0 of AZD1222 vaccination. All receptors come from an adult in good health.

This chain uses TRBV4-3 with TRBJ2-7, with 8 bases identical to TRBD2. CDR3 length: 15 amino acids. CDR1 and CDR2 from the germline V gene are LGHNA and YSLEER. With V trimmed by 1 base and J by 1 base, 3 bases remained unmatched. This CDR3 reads CASSQVTSGSYEQYF. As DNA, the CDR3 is TGCGCCAGCAGCCAAGTAACTAGCGGATCCTACGAGCAGTACTTC.

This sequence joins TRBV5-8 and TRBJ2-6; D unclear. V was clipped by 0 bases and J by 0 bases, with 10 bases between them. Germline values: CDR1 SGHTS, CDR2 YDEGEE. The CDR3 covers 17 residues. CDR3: CASSLVTESSGANVLTF. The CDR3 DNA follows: TGTGCCAGCAGCTTGGTTACAGAGAGCTCTGGGGCCAACGTCCTGACTTTC.

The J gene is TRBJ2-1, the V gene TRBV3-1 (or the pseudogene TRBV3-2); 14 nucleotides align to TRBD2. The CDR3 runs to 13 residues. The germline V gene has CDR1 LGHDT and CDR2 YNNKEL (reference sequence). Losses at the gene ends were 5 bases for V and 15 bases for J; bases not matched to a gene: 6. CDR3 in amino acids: CASSEGTSGRGFF. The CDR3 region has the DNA TGTGCCAGCAGCGAAGGGACTAGCGGGAGAGGGTTCTTC.

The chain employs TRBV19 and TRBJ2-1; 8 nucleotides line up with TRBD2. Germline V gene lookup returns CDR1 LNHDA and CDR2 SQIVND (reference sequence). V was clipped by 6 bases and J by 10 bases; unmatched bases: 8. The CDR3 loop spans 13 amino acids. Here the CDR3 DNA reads TGTGCCAGTAGCATAACCGGGACTAGAGAGCAGTTCTTC. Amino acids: CASSITGTREQFF.

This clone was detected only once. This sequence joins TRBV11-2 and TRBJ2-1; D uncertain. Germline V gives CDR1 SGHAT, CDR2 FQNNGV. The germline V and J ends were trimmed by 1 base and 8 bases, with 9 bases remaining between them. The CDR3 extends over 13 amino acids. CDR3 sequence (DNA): TGTGCCAGCAGCTTAGCCCTGGTTGATGAGCAGTTCTTC. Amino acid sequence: CASSLALVDEQFF.

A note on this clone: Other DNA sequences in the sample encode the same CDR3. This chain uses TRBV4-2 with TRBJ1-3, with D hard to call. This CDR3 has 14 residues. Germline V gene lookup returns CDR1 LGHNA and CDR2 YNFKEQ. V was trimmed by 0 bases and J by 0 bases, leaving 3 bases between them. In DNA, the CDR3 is TGTGCCAGCAGCCAAGAGTCCTCTGGAAACACCATATATTTT. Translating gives CASSQESSGNTIYF.